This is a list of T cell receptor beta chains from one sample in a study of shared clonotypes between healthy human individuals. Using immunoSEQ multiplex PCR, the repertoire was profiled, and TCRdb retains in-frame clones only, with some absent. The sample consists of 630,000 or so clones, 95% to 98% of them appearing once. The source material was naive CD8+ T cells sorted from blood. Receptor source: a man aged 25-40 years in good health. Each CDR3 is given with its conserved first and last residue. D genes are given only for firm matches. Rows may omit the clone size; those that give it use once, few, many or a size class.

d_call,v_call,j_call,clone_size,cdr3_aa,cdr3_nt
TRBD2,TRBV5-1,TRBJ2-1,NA,CASSYSGTTYNEQFF,TGCGCCAGCAGCTATAGCGGGACCACCTACAATGAGCAGTTCTTC
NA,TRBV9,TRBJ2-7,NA,CASSVDGKGEQYF,TGTGCCAGCAGCGTAGATGGGAAGGGCGAGCAGTACTTC
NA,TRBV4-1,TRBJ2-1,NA,CASSQGPDLGYNEQFF,TGCGCCAGCAGCCAAGGACCGGACCTAGGGTACAATGAGCAGTTCTTC
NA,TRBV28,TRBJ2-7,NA,CASSSLDLTLSYEQYF,TGTGCCAGCAGTTCCCTAGACCTGACCTTATCCTACGAGCAGTACTTC
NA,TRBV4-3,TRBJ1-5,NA,CASSQDLSQLNQPQHF,TGCGCCAGCAGCCAAGATCTTTCGCAGCTTAATCAGCCCCAGCATTTT
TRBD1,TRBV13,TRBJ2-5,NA,CASSERGRVETQYF,TGTGCCAGCAGCGAGAGGGGGCGCGTTGAGACCCAGTACTTC
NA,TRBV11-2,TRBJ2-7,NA,CASSLDRRVFYEQYF,TGTGCCAGCAGCTTAGATAGAAGGGTCTTCTACGAGCAGTACTTC
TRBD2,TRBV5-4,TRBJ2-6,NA,CASSLEAGGVLTF,TGTGCCAGCAGCTTGGAGGCGGGAGGCGTCCTGACTTTC
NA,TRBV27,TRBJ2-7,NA,CASRPEPGWGEQYF,TGTGCCAGCAGGCCGGAACCCGGGTGGGGCGAGCAGTACTTC
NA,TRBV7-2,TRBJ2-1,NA,CASSLRRVGSGNEQFF,TGTGCCAGCAGCTTAAGGAGGGTAGGGTCCGGCAATGAGCAGTTCTTC
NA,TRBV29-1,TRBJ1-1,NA,CSTGQLNTEAFF,TGCAGCACTGGACAGTTGAACACTGAAGCTTTCTTT
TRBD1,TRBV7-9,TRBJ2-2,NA,CASSKRQGVDTGELFF,TGTGCCAGCAGCAAACGCCAGGGGGTAGACACCGGGGAGCTGTTTTTT
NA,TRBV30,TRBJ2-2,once,CAWGRENTGELFF,TGTGCCTGGGGCCGGGAGAACACCGGGGAGCTGTTTTTT
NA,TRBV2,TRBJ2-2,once,CASSETQRNTGELFF,TGTGCCAGCAGTGAAACACAGCGGAACACCGGGGAGCTGTTTTTT
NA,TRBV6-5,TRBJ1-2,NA,CASSPSTIYGYTF,TGTGCCAGCAGCCCTAGTACGATCTATGGCTACACCTTC
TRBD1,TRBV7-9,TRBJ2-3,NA,CAIPGQSTDTQYF,TGTGCCATCCCGGGACAGAGCACAGATACGCAGTATTTT
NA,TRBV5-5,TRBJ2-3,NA,CASSLGLVSTDTQYF,TGTGCCAGCAGCTTGGGACTGGTCAGCACAGATACGCAGTATTTT
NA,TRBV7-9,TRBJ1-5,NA,CASSPEGGGQPQHF,TGTGCCAGCAGCCCCGAAGGGGGAGGCCAGCCCCAGCATTTT
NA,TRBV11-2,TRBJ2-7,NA,CASSWRFAYEQYF,TGTGCCAGCAGCTGGCGGTTTGCCTACGAGCAGTACTTC
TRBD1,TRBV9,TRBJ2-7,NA,CASSKTPGGSYEQYF,TGTGCCAGCAGCAAAACCCCAGGGGGCTCCTACGAGCAGTACTTC
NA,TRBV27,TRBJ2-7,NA,CASSPIRIGGYEQYF,TGTGCCAGCAGTCCGATTCGGATAGGGGGCTACGAGCAGTACTTC
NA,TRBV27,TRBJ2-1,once,CASSLEWPNNEQFF,TGTGCCAGCAGTTTAGAATGGCCAAACAATGAGCAGTTCTTC
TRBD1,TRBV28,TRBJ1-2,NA,CASSSLSYDRGHYGYTF,TGTGCCAGCAGTTCGCTATCCTATGACAGGGGACACTATGGCTACACCTTC
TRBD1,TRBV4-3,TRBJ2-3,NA,CASSQEIWAGGLDTQYF,TGCGCCAGCAGCCAAGAAATCTGGGCAGGGGGTTTAGATACGCAGTATTTT
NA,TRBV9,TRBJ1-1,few,CASSEGLSTTEAFF,TGTGCCAGCAGCGAAGGCTTATCTACCACTGAAGCTTTCTTT
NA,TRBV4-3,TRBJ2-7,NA,CASSQSTVGEQYF,TGCGCCAGCAGCCAATCTACAGTCGGGGAGCAGTACTTC
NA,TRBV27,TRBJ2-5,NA,CASSLVRGEETQYF,TGTGCCAGCAGTTTGGTCAGGGGGGAAGAGACCCAGTACTTC
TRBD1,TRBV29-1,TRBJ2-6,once,CSVGDRLSSGANVLTF,TGCAGCGTAGGGGACAGATTAAGCTCTGGGGCCAACGTCCTGACTTTC
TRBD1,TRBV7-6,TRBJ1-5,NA,CASSLVGGAGNQPQHF,TGTGCCAGCAGCTTAGTAGGGGGCGCAGGCAATCAGCCCCAGCATTTT
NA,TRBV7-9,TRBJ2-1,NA,CASSSWDLYGDEQFF,TGTGCCAGCAGCTCTTGGGACCTGTACGGCGATGAGCAGTTCTTC
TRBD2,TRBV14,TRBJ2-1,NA,CASSPSGRTYNEQFF,TGTGCCAGCAGCCCAAGCGGGAGGACCTACAATGAGCAGTTCTTC
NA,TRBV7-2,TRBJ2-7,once,CASSLTLTPLSEQYF,TGTGCCAGCAGCTTAACTCTGACCCCTTTGAGCGAGCAGTACTTC